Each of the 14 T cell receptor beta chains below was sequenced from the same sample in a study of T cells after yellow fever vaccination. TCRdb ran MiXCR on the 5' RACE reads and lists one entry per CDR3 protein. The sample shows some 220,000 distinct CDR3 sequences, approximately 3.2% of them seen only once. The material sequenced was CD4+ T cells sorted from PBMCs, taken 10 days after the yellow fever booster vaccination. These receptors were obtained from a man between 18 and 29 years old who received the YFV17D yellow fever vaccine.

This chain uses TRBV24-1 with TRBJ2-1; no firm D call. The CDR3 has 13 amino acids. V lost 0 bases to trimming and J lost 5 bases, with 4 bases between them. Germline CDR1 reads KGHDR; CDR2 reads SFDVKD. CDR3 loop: CATSDLIDNEQFF. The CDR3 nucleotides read TGTGCCACCAGTGATTTGATAGACAATGAGCAGTTCTTC.

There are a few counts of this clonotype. The CDR3 protein is CSAGHPGQGAEKLFF. CDR3 coding DNA: TGCAGTGCTGGACACCCGGGACAGGGAGCCGAAAAACTGTTTTTT. The chain couples TRBV20-1 to TRBJ1-4; 9 bases line up with TRBD1. Germline CDR1 is DFQATT and CDR2 is SNEGSKA (reference sequence). V lost 5 bases, J lost 8 bases, and 12 bases stayed unmatched. The CDR3 is 15 residues long.

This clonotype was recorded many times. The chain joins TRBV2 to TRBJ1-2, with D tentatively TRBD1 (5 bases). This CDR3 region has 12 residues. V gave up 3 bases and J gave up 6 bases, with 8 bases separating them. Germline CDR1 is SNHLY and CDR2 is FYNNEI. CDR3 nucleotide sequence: TGTGCCAGCAGTGAGGGGCCTAATGGCTACACCTTC. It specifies CASSEGPNGYTF.

The CDR3 nucleotides are TGTGCCAGTAGCCCGGGGACAGGGTACTACAATGAGCAGTTCTTC. Translating it yields CASSPGTGYYNEQFF. The V call is TRBV19, the J call TRBJ2-1; 9 nucleotides line up with TRBD1. The J segment lost 3 bases and the V segment lost 6 bases, leaving 6 bases of the junction unmatched. CDR1 is LNHDA and CDR2 is SQIVND in the germline V gene (reference sequence). The CDR3 extends over 15 amino acids.

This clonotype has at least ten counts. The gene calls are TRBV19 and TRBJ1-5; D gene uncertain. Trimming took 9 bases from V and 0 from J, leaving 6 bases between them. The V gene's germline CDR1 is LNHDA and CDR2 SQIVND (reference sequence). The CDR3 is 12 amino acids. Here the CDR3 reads CASGYSNQPQHF. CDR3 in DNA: TGTGCCAGCGGTTATAGCAATCAGCCCCAGCATTTT. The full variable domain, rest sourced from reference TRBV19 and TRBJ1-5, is DGGITQSPKYLFRKEGQNVTLSCEQNLNHDAMYWYRQDPGQGLRLIYYSQIVNDFQKGDIAEGYSVSREKKESFPLTVTSAQKNPTAFYLCASGYSNQPQHFGDGTRLSIL.

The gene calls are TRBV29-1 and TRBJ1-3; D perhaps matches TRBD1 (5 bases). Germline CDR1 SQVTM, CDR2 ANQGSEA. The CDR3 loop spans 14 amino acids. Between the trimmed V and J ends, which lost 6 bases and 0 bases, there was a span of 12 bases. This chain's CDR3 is CSVVVGDSGNTIYF. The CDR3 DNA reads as TGCAGCGTGGTCGTGGGGGACTCTGGAAACACCATATATTTT. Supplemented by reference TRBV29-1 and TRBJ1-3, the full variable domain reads SAVISQKPSRDICQRGTSLTIQCQVDSQVTMMFWYRQQPGQSLTLIATANQGSEATYESGFVIDKFPISRPNLTFSTLTVSNMSPEDSSIYLCSVVVGDSGNTIYFGEGSWLTVV.

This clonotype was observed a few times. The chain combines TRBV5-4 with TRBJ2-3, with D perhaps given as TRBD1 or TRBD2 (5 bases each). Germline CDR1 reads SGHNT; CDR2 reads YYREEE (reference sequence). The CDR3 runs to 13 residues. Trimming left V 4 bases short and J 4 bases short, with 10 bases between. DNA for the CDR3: TGTGCCAGCAGCGGGGACGGGTCAGATACGCAGTATTTT. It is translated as CASSGDGSDTQYF.

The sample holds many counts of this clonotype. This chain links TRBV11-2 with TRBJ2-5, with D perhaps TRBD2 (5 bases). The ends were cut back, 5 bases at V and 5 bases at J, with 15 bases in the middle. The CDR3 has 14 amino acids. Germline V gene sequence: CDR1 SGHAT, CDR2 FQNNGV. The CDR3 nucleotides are TGTGCCAGCAGCACCGCTAGAGGGTGGGAGACCCAGTACTTC. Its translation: CASSTARGWETQYF.

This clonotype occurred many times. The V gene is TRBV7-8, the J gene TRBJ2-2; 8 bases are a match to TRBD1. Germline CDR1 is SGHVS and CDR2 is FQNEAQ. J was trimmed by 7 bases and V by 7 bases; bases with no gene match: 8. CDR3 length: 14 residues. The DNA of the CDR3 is TGTGCCAGCACCCGGGACAGGTTGATCGGGGAGCTGTTTTTT. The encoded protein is CASTRDRLIGELFF.

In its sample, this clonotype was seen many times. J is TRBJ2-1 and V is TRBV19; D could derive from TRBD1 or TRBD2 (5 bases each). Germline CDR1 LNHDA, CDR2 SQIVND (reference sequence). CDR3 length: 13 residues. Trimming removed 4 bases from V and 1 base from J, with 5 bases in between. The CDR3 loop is CASSRGSYNEQFF. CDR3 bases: TGTGCCAGTAGTAGGGGGTCCTACAATGAGCAGTTCTTC.

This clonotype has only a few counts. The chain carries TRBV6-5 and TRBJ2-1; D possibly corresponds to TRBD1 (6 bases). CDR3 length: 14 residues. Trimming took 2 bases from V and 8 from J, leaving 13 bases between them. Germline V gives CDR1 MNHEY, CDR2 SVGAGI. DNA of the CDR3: TGTGCCAGCAGTTACCGGGATGGGACACATGAGCAGTTCTTC. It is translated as CASSYRDGTHEQFF.

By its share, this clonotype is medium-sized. CDR3 protein: CASSASGGLAKNIQYF. As DNA, the CDR3 is TGTGCCAGCAGCGCCAGCGGGGGGCTAGCCAAAAACATTCAGTACTTC. The rearrangement joins TRBV7-9 to TRBJ2-4; 9 nucleotides line up with TRBD2. CDR3 length: 16 residues. Germline CDR1 reads SEHNR; CDR2 reads FQNEAQ (reference sequence). Trimming took 5 bases from V and 0 from J; bases not matched to a gene: 5.

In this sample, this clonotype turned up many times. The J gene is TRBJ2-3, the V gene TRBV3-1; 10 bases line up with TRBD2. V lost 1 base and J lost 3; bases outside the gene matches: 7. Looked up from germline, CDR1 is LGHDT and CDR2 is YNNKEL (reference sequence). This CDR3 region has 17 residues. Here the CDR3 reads CASSQGSSSGGTDTQYF. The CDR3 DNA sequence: TGTGCCAGCAGCCAAGGGTCGTCTAGCGGGGGAACAGATACGCAGTATTTT.

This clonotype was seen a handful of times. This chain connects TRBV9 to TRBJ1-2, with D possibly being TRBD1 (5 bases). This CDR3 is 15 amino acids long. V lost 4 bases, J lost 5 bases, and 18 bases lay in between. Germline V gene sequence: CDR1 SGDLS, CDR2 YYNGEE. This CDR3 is CASSPGDQLYYGYTF. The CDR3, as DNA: TGTGCCAGCAGCCCCGGGGACCAGCTTTATTATGGCTACACCTTC.